What follows are 7 T cell receptor beta chains derived from one specimen sequenced in a study of regulatory T cells in long-lasting Graves disease. Both iRepertoire HTBI primers and Arm-PCR of CDR3 regions were used to build the TCR beta libraries. TCRdb reprocessed the multiplex PCR reads via MiXCR and lists one record per CDR3 protein. The data show under 250,000 distinct CDR3 sequences, roughly 21% seen once. Time point: newly diagnosed GD, antithyroid drugs for less than 3 months. The TCR library was made from RNA that had been extracted from PBMCs in TRIzol. The material was peripheral blood mononuclear cells (PBMCs), obtained at new diagnosis, from a patient treated with antithyroid drugs. All receptors derive from a female donor with Graves disease.

This clonotype was seen ten or more times. The V gene is TRBV7-2, the J gene TRBJ1-4; TRBD1 might be the D (6 bases). The germline CDR1 and CDR2 sequences are SGHTA and FQGNSA. This CDR3 is built from 16 residues. Between the trimmed V and J ends, which lost 1 base and 8 bases, there was a span of 17 bases. CDR3 amino acids: CASSLEGGALGEKLFF. DNA of the CDR3: TGTGCCAGCAGCTTAGAAGGGGGGGCCCTAGGGGAAAAACTGTTTTTT. Full variable domain (missing parts from reference TRBV7-2 and TRBJ1-4): GAGVSQSPSNKVTEKGKDVELRCDPISGHTALYWYRQSLGQGLEFLIYFQGNSAPDKSGLPSDRFSAERTGGSVSTLTIQRTQQEDSAVYLCASSLEGGALGEKLFFGSGTQLSVL.

Ten or more counts support this clonotype. The chain links TRBV9 to TRBJ2-5; 8 nucleotides line up with TRBD1. Germline lookup yields CDR1 SGDLS and CDR2 YYNGEE. The trim removed 3 bases at V and 5 bases at J, leaving 9 bases unmatched. The CDR3 has 15 residues. CDR3 nucleotide sequence: TGTGCCAGCAGCGCATCGGGACAGGCCCGGGAGACCCAGTACTTC. This codes for CASSASGQARETQYF.

About this clonotype itself: Sequence at one end of the junction differs from germline and may be a read error. The chain recombines TRBV6-5 with TRBJ2-2; weak D call: TRBD1 (7 bases). The CDR3 totals 15 residues. In germline, CDR1 is MNHEY, CDR2 SVGAGI. Here the CDR3 reads CASSYQGQNTGGLFF. As DNA, the CDR3 is TGTGCCAGCAGTTACCAGGGACAGAACACCGGGGGGCTGTTTTTT.

This clonotype has a count of ten or more. This chain uses TRBV27 with TRBJ2-7; D may be TRBD2 (6 bases). V was shortened by 2 bases and J by 4 bases, with 12 bases between the two germline ends. The length of the CDR3 is 14 residues. Germline V gives CDR1 MNHEY, CDR2 SMNVEV (reference sequence). CDR3 loop: CASSLGGTGYEQYF. The CDR3 DNA reads as TGTGCCAGCAGTTTAGGGGGGACCGGGTACGAGCAGTACTTC.

This clonotype was detected many times. The chain has TRBV12-3 or TRBV12-4 and TRBJ2-1; D is uncertain. The CDR3 contains 11 residues. The V end was cut by 6 bases, the J end by 5 bases, with 5 bases between. In DNA, the CDR3 is TGTGCCAGCAGGGAGAACAATGAGCAGTTCTTC. This codes for CASRENNEQFF.

With regard to this clonotype: Since a far larger clone is one base different, this is likely a read error. This chain links TRBV7-3 with TRBJ1-6; D ambiguous. The CDR3 length is 15 residues. Per the germline V gene, CDR1 is SGHTA and CDR2 is FQGTGA. V lost 5 bases and J 6 bases, leaving 14 bases between the germline ends. CDR3 loop: CASSLTPGSNSPLHF. In DNA form, the CDR3 reads TGTGCCAGCAGCCTGACTCCAGGCAGTAATTCACCCCTCCACTTT.

This clonotype was detected ten times or more. The V gene is TRBV7-2, the J gene TRBJ2-5; 7 bases are shared with TRBD1. With 5 bases clipped from V and 5 bases from J, the junction kept 8 bases outside the gene matches. CDR1 SGHTA and CDR2 FQGNSA come from the germline V gene. CDR3 length equals 14 residues. The CDR3 DNA reads TGTGCCAGCAGCCAGACAGGGTCAATGGAGACCCAGTACTTC. This encodes CASSQTGSMETQYF.